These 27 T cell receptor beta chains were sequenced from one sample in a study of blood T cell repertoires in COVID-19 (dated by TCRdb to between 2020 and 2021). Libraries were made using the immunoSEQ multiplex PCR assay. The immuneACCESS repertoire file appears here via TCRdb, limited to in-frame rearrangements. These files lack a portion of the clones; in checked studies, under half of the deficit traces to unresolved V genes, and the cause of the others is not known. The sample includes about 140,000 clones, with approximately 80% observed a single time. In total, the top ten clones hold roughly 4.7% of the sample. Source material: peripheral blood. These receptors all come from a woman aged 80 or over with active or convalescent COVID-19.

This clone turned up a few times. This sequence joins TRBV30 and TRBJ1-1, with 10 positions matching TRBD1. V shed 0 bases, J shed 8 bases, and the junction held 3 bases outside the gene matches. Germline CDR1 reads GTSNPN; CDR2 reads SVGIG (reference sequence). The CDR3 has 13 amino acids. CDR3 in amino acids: CAWSVGTGAEAFF. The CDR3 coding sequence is TGTGCCTGGAGTGTAGGGACAGGGGCCGAAGCTTTCTTT.

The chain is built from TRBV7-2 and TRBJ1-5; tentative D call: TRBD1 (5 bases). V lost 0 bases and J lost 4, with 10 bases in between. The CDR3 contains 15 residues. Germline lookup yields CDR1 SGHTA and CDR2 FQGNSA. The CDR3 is CASSLAQGPNQPQHF. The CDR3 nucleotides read TGTGCCAGCAGCTTAGCCCAGGGCCCGAATCAGCCCCAGCATTTT.

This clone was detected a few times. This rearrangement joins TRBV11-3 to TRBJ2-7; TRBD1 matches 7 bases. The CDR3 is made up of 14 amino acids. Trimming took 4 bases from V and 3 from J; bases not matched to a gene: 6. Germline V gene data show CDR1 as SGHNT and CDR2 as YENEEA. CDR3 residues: CASSSRQGSYEQYF. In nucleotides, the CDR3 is TGTGCCAGCAGCTCACGACAGGGAAGCTACGAGCAGTACTTC. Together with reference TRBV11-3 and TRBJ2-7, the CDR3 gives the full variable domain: EAGVVQSPRYKIIEKKQPVAFWCNPISGHNTLYWYLQNLGQGPELLIRYENEEAVDDSQLPKDRFSAERLKGVDSTLKIQPAELGDSAVYLCASSSRQGSYEQYFGPGTRLTVT.

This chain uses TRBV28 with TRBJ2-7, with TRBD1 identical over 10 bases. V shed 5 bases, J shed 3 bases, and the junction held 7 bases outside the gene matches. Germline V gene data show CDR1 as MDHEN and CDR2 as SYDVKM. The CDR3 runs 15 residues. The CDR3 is CASSAPGQGSYEQYF. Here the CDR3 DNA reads TGTGCCAGCAGTGCCCCGGGACAGGGGAGCTACGAGCAGTACTTC.

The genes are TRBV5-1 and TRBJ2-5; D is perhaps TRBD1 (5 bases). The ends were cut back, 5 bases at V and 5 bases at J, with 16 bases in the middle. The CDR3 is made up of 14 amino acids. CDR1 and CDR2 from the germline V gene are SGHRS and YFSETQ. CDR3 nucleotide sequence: TGCGCCAGCAGAAGTGGCAGGGTGGCTGAGACCCAGTACTTC. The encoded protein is CASRSGRVAETQYF.

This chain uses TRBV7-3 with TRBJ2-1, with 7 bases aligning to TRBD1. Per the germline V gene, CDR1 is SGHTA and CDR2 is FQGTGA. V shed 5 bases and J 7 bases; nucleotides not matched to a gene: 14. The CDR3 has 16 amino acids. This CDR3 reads CASSARHRGSQNEQFF. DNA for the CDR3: TGTGCCAGCAGCGCAAGACACAGGGGCTCACAAAATGAGCAGTTCTTC.

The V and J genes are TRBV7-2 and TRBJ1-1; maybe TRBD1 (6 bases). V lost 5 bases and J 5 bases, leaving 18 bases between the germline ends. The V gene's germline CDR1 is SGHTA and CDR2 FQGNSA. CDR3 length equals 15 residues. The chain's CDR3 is CASSPSRGMRTEAFF. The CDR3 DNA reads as TGTGCCAGCAGCCCCTCCAGGGGAATGAGGACTGAAGCTTTCTTT.

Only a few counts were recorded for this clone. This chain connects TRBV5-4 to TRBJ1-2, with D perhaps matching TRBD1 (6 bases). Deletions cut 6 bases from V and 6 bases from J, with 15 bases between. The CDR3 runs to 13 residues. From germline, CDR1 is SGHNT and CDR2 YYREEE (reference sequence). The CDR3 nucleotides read TGTGCCAGCATCGAACAGGGTGCAAATGGCTACACCTTC. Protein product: CASIEQGANGYTF.

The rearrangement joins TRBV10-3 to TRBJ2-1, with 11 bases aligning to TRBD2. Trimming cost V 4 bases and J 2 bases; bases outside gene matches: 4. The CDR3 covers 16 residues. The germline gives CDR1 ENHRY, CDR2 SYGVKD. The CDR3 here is CAISASGGSTYNEQFF. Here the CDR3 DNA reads TGTGCCATCAGTGCTAGCGGGGGGTCTACCTACAATGAGCAGTTCTTC.

CDR3 sequence: CSASIPRSGGAYEQYF. CDR3 DNA: TGCAGTGCTAGTATTCCCCGCAGCGGGGGGGCCTACGAGCAGTACTTC. The rearrangement joins TRBV20-1 to TRBJ2-7; 10 positions match TRBD2. Germline assignment: CDR1 DFQATT and CDR2 SNEGSKA (reference sequence). The V gene end was trimmed by 3 bases and the J gene end by 2 bases; junction bases not matched to a gene: 10. CDR3 length: 16 amino acids.

The DNA for the CDR3 is TGCGCCAGCAGCTTGGCTTGGACTAGCGGGGGGGCCACAGATACGCAGTATTTT. Protein product: CASSLAWTSGGATDTQYF. This chain uses TRBV5-1 with TRBJ2-3; 15 nucleotides align to TRBD2. Germline-derived CDR1 and CDR2 are SGHRS and YFSETQ. CDR3 length: 18 residues. V lost 0 bases, J lost 2 bases, and 4 bases stayed unmatched.

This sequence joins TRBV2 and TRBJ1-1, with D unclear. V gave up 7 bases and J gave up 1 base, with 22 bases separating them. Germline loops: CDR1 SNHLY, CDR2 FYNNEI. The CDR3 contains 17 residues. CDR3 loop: CASKLRAGLKRNTEAFF. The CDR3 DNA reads TGTGCCAGCAAATTGAGGGCAGGACTAAAAAGGAACACTGAAGCTTTCTTT. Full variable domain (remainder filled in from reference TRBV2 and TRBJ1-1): EPEVTQTPSHQVTQMGQEVILRCVPISNHLYFYWYRQILGQKVEFLVSFYNNEISEKSEIFDDQFSVERPDGSNFTLKIRSTKLEDSAMYFCASKLRAGLKRNTEAFFGQGTRLTVV.

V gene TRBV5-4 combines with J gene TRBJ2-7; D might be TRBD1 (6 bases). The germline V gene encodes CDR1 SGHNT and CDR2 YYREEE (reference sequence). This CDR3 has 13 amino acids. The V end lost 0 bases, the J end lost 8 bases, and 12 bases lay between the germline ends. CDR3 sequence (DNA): TGTGCCAGCAGCTTGGATACAGGGTGGCAGCAGTACTTC. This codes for CASSLDTGWQQYF.

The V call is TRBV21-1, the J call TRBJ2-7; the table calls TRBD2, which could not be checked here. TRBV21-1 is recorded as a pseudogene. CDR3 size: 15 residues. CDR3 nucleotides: TGTGCCAGCAGCACCACCGGGACGGGGACTTACGAGCAGTACTTC. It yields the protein CASSTTGTGTYEQYF.

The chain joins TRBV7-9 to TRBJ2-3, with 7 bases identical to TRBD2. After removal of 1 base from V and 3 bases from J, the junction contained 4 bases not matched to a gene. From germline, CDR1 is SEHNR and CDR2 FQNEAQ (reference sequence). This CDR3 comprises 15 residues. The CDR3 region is CASSLEAGVTDTQYF. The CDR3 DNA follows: TGTGCCAGCAGCTTAGAGGCGGGGGTTACAGATACGCAGTATTTT.

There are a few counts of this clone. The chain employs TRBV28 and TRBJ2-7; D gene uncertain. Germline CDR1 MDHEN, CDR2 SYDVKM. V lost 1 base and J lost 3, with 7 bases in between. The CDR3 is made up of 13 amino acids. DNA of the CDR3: TGTGCCAGCAGTTTATTTAAAAACTACGAGCAGTACTTC. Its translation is CASSLFKNYEQYF.

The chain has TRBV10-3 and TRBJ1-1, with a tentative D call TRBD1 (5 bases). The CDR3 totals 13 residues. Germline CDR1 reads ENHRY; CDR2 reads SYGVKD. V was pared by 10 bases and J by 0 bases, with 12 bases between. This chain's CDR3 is CATKDSLNTEAFF. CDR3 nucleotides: TGTGCCACCAAAGACAGTCTGAACACTGAAGCTTTCTTT.

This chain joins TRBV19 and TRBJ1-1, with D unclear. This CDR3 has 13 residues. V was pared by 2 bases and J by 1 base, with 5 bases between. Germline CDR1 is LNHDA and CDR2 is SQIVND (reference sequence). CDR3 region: CASSITANTEAFF. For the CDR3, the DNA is TGTGCCAGTAGTATAACAGCGAACACTGAAGCTTTCTTT.

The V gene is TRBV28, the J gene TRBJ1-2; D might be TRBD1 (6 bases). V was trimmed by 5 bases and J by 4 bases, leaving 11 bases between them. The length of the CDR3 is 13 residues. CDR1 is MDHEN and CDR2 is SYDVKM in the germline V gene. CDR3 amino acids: CASSRQAAYGYTF. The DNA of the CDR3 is TGTGCCAGCAGTAGACAGGCGGCCTATGGCTACACCTTC.

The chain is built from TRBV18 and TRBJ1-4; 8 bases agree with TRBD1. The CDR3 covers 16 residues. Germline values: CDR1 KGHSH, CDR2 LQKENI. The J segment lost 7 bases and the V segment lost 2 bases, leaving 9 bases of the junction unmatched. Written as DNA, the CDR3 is TGTGCCAGCTCACCATCGATCGGACAGGGTTCTGAAAAACTGTTTTTT. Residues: CASSPSIGQGSEKLFF.

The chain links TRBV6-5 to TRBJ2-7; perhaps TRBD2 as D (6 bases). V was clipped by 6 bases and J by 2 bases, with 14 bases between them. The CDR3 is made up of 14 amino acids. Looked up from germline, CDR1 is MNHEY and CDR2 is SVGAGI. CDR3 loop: CASRTTPGAYEQYF. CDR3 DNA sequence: TGTGCCAGCAGGACGACACCGGGGGCCTACGAGCAGTACTTC.

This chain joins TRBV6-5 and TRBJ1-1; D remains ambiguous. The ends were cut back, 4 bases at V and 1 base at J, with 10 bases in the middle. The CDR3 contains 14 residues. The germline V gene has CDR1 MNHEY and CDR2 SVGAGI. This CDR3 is CASSLAGRNTEAFF. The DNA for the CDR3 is TGTGCCAGCAGTTTAGCGGGGAGGAACACTGAAGCTTTCTTT.

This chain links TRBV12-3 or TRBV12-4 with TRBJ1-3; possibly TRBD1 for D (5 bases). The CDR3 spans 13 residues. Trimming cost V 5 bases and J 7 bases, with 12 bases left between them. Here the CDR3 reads CASSRDLANTIYF. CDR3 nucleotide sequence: TGTGCCAGCAGTAGGGACCTAGCGAACACCATATATTTT.

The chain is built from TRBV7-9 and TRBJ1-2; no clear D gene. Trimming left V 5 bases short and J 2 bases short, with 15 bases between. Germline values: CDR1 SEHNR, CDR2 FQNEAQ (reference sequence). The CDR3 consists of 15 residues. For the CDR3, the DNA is TGTGCCAGCAGCCCACGTCTCATCACAAACTATGGCTACACCTTC. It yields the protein CASSPRLITNYGYTF.

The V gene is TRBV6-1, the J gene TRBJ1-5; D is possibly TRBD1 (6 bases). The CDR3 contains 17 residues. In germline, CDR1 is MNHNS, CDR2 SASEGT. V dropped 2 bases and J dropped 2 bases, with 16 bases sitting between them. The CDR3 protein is CASSELGRGLGNQPQHF. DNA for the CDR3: TGTGCCAGCAGTGAACTTGGCAGGGGATTAGGCAATCAGCCCCAGCATTTT.

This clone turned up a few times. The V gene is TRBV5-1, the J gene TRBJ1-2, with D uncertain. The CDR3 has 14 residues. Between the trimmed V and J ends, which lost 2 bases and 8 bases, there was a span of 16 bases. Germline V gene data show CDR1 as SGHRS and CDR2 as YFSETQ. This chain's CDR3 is CASSFETTSGGYTF. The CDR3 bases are TGCGCCAGCAGCTTCGAAACGACTTCCGGCGGCTACACCTTC.

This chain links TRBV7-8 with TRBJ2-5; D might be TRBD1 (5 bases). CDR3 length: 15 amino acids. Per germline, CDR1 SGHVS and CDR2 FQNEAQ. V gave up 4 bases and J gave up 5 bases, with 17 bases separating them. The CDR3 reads CASSSETAPTETQYF. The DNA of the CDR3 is TGTGCCAGCAGCTCGGAGACAGCCCCCACGGAGACCCAGTACTTC.